The text below deals with one T cell receptor (beta chain). Each donor gave roughly 9.8 milliliters of peripheral blood. J was trimmed by 6 bases and V by 5 bases; bases with no gene match: 7. Germline CDR1 MDHEN, CDR2 SYDVKM. The CDR3 loop spans 15 amino acids. PCR was performed a second time for about 7 to 11 cycles using a sample-barcoded 5' primer and a J-beta primer mix. TCRdb re-called the 5' RACE reads through MiXCR, storing one row per CDR3 protein. There are 600,000 or so distinct CDR3 sequences in the sample; around 21% occur only once, and 3% to 4% lies in the top ten. This sample is drawn from a study of blood T cells in healthy people across ages.

This clonotype was obtained from a man aged 65 to 85 in good health. V is TRBV28 and J is TRBJ1-6; 7 bases line up with TRBD1. The sequenced sample consisted of blood. The CDR3 spells CASSPTGVSNSPLHF. In DNA form, the CDR3 reads TGTGCCAGCAGTCCTACAGGGGTGAGTAATTCACCCCTCCACTTT.